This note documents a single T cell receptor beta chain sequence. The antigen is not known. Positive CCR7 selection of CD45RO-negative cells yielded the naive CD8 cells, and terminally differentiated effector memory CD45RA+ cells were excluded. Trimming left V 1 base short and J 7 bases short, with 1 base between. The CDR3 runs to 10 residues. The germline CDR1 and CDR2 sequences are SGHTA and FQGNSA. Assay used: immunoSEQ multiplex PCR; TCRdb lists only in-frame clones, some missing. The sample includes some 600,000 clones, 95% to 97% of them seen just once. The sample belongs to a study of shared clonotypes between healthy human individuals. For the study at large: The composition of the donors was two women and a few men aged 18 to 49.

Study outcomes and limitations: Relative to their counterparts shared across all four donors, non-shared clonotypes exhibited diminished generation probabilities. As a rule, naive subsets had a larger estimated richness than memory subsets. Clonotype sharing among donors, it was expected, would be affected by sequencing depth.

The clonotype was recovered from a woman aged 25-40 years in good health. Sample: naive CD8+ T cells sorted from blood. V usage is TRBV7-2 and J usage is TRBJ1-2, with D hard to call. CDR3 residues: CASSLGGYTF. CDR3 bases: TGTGCCAGCAGCTTAGGTGGCTACACCTTC.